This T cell receptor beta chain is from a study of blood T cells in healthy people across ages (dated by TCRdb to 2014 to 2015). Concerning the study at large: In model experiments, roughly one uniquely barcoded TCR beta cDNA molecule per two T cells was captured by template switching. To track age-related changes in TCR beta repertoire diversity, the study relied on deep sequencing normalized with unique cDNA molecular identifiers. The donors were split into four age groups: young (average roughly 15 years), middle-aged (about 40), aged (approximately 60) and long-lived (over 75). To avoid experimental bias, donors of different ages were randomly spread across the sequencing lanes. For two donors (one aged 18 to 30 and one aged 80 or older), the study analyzed two additional independent replicas of 1 million unique cDNA reads from the same blood draw.

The CDR3 spans 15 residues, from the cysteine through the phenylalanine. The kept DNA is CDR3 alone, 45 bases in frame from the first base. V loses 6 bases of germline sequence and J loses 14 bases, and the interval between the two ends is 26 bases. The germline V gene specifies MNHEY as CDR1 and SVGEGT as CDR2. This clonotype appeared a few times. No antigen is known for it. Base quality data are lacking; no much larger clone is found one base away. Systemically healthy Caucasian individuals from Russia, around 39 in total and aged roughly 6 to 95 years, were included as donors. Ten milliliters of peripheral blood were collected from each donor into EDTA-treated Vacutainer tubes. Ficoll-Paque density-gradient centrifugation was used to isolate PBMCs, with at least 7 million per sample. Trizol reagent was used to extract total RNA from the PBMCs, yielding at least 5 micrograms per sample. For every donor, flow cytometry on a PBMC aliquot measured the percentage of naive CD45RAhigh/CD27high T cells.

Broad study findings and their caveats: There was a strong correlation between observed TCR beta diversity and the percentage of naive T cells measured by flow cytometry. Compared with the aged group, more naive CD4+ T cells, fewer expanded clones and increased TCR diversity were shown by the long-lived group, suggesting age selection. Observed TCR beta diversity per million T cells fell roughly linearly with age, and a significant reduction was already apparent by age around 39. Conclusive comparison of naive and antigen-experienced compartments was prevented by the profiling of bulk unsorted PBMCs. Total diversity estimates from one million sequenced T cells were considered lower bounds and underestimates. Because the CMV infection status of the donors was unknown, age-related changes in expanded clonotypes may potentially have been confounded.

To prepare the library, 5' RACE was applied. Data came from an Illumina HiSeq 2500. The second PCR ran for roughly 7 to 12 cycles and used a J-beta primer mix along with a sample-barcoded 5' primer. A template-switch 5' adaptor carrying 12 random nucleotides introduced a unique molecular identifier onto each TCR beta cDNA molecule. At least 2.5 million CDR3-containing paired-end reads were obtained from each sample. All of the RNA was converted into first-strand cDNA using the Mint cDNA synthesis kit, with a TRBC-specific oligonucleotide serving as the primer. Following uracil-DNA glycosylase treatment, a first 18-cycle PCR with universal primers M1SS and BC2_uni_R was performed on all cDNA. From the authors' description of their analysis: Normalization of each sample was performed by random selection of 1 million high-quality reads, each carrying a distinct molecular identifier. Reads sharing molecular identifiers were discarded rather than binned into consensus sequences. MiTCR, set to a Q25 quality threshold and the strictest error-elimination algorithm, was used for CDR3 identification, clonotype clustering and error correction. A nonparametric unseen species model with Euler transformation was used to estimate a lower bound on total TCR beta diversity. TCRdb reanalyzed the raw reads on its own, using fastp at Q25 for trimming and MiXCR for clone calling, and kept in-frame beta chains. When rows share a CDR3 protein, they turn into one entry using the most common DNA and genes. Here the V and J calls rest on TCRdb's processing, not on the authors' analysis. For this sample there are 1 million or so distinct CDR3 sequences; under 55% appear just once. 15% to 20% of the sample comes from the top ten.

This clonotype was obtained from a woman aged 55 to 70 in good health. In this chain, TRBV6-2 or TRBV6-3 is recombined with TRBJ2-1; a weak D assignment points to TRBD2 (5 bases agree). Sequencing was performed on blood. The nucleotide sequence is TGTGCCAGCAGCAAAAGGGCCCTAGCTGGTGGTGTTGAGTTCTTC. This gives the protein CASSKRALAGGVEFF.